This entry describes one T cell receptor (beta chain). The CDR3 runs to 14 residues. The V gene's germline CDR1 is MDHEN and CDR2 SYDVKM. Losses at the gene ends were 2 bases for V and 5 bases for J; bases not matched to a gene: 3. These data belong to a study of T cell responses to AZD1222 COVID-19 vaccine. Assay used: immunoSEQ multiplex PCR; TCRdb lists only in-frame clones, some missing. The sample holds more than 100,000 clones; roughly 87% are singletons and the top ten take around 9.4%. This material consisted of peripheral blood, taken on day 0 of AZD1222 vaccination. V usage is TRBV28 and J usage is TRBJ2-7; TRBD2 matches 10 bases. The receptor was derived from an adult in good health. CDR3 sequence: CASSLSGRAHEQYF. In nucleotides, the CDR3 is TGTGCCAGCAGTTTAAGCGGGAGGGCCCACGAGCAGTACTTC.